This entry concerns a single T cell receptor beta chain. Treatment: oral pan-JAK inhibitor, 5-10 mg twice daily. cDNA prepared by RNA extraction and subsequent reverse transcription served as the template for sequencing. The method was immunoSEQ multiplex PCR; TCRdb's version includes in-frame clones alone and lacks a portion of them. The table lists about 120,000 clones, 56% of them singletons. The data were obtained in a study of CD8+ T cells in alopecia areata. Study background: Treatment of the treated patients consisted of oral tofacitinib, 5 to 10 mg twice daily. The protocol delivered tofacitinib for 6 to 18 months, then withdrew it for 6 months.

The TCR originated in a human donor with alopecia areata. The sequences come from CD4+ T cells sorted from blood, collected at week 24, from a patient treated with tofacitinib.

DNA of the CDR3: TGTGCCAGCAGCTTTAGAGAGTCTAATTCACCCCTCCACTTT. This gives the protein CASSFRESNSPLHF. This chain links TRBV7-9 with TRBJ1-6; D gene uncertain. Trimming took off 3 bases at V and 6 bases at J, with 9 bases between the two ends. The CDR3 covers 14 residues. In germline, CDR1 is SEHNR, CDR2 FQNEAQ (reference sequence).